This T cell receptor (beta chain) was sequenced for a study of T-cell memory formation after mild COVID-19. In the study overall: The two donors had largely donor-specific TCR clusters. General study findings and limits: CD4+ bias marked clones expanding day 15 to 37, unlike balanced contracting clones. Most CD4+ clones that shrank were in CM and EM, while CD8+ ones turned up in EMRA. Pre-infection memory contained some responding clones, which suggested that cross-reactive memory had joined.

The CDR3 is 13 residues long. Germline V gives CDR1 SEHNR, CDR2 FQNEAQ (reference sequence). Trimming removed 5 bases at V and 3 bases at J, with 11 bases between. On this clonotype itself: As yet, its antigen is unknown.

TCRdb independently ran MiXCR on the 5' RACE reads; one entry per CDR3 protein. The sample has about 400,000 distinct CDR3 sequences, 13% to 15% seen once. The chain has TRBV7-9 and TRBJ2-7; the D is unclear. Sample: PBMCs or a T cell subset sorted from them (not recorded which). The sequence was obtained from a man younger than 35 who had mild COVID-19 (a few samples of this study predate the infection). Cell type and time point are not known. The DNA of the CDR3 is TGTGCCAGCAGCCCTGACGGCTACTACGAGCAGTACTTC. This codes for CASSPDGYYEQYF.